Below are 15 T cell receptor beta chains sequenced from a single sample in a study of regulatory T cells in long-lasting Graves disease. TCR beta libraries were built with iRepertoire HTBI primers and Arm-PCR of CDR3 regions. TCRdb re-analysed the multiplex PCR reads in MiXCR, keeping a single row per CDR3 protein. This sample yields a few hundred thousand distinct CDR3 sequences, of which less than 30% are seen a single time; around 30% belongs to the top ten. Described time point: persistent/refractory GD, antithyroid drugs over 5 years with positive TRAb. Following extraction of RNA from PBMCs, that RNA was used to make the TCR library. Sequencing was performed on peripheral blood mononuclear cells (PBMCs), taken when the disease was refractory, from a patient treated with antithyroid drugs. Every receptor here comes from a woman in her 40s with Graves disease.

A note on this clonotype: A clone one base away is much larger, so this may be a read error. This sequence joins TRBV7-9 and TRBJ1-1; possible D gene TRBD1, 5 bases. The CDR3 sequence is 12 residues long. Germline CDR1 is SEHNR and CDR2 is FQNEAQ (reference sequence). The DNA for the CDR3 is TGTGCCAGCTCACAGGAGAACACTGGAGCTTTCTTT. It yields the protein CASSQENTGAFF.

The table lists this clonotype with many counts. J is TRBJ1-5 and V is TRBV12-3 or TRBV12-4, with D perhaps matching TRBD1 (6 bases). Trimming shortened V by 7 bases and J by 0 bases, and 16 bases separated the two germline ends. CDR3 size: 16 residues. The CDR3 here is CASMGKGDYSNQPQHF. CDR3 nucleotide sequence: TGTGCCAGCATGGGAAAGGGGGATTATAGCAATCAGCCCCAGCATTTT.

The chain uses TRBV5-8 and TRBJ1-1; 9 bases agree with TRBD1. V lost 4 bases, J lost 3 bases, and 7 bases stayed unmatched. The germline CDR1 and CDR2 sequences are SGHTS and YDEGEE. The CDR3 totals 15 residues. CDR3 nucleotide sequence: TGTGCCAGCAGCCCGACGGGACAGGGAGACACTGAAGCTTTCTTT. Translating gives CASSPTGQGDTEAFF.

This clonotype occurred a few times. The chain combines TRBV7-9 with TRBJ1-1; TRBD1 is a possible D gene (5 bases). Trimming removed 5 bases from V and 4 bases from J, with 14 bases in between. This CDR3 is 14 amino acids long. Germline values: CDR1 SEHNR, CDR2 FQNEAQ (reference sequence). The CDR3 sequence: CASSPRVWSTEAFF. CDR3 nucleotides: TGTGCCAGCAGCCCCAGGGTTTGGAGCACTGAAGCTTTCTTT.

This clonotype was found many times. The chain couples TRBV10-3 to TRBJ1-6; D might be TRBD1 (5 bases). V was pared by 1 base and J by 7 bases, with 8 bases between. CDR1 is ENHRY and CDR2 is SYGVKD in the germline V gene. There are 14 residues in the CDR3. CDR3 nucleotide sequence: TGTGCCATCAGTGAGTTAGGGGTAAATTCACCCCTCCACTTT. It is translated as CAISELGVNSPLHF.

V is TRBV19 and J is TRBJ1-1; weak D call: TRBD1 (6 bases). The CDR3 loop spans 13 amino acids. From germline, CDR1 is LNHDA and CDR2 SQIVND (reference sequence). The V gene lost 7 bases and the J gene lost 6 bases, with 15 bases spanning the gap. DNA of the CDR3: TGTGCCAGTAATCCCGGGGGGCTCGCTGAAGCTTTCTTT. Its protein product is CASNPGGLAEAFF.

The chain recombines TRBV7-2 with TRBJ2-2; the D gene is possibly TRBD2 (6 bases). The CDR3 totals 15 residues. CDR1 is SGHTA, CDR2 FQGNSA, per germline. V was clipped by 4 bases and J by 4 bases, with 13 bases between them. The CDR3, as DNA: TGTGCCAGCAGCTCTTCGGGAGAAAGCACCGGGGAGCTGTTTTTT. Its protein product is CASSSSGESTGELFF.

CDR3 in DNA: TGTGCCAGCAGTTTGGGTGGGGGCCGGAGCACTGAAGCTTTCTTT. Translating it yields CASSLGGGRSTEAFF. V gene TRBV27 combines with J gene TRBJ1-1; a possible D gene is TRBD1 (6 bases). The CDR3 runs 15 residues. The V end lost 3 bases, the J end lost 4 bases, and 15 bases lay between the germline ends. Germline CDR1 and CDR2: MNHEY and SMNVEV (reference sequence).

CDR3: CASSRGGKGTDTQYF. As DNA, the CDR3 is TGTGCCAGCAGTCGCGGGGGAAAAGGCACAGATACGCAGTATTTT. The genes are TRBV2 and TRBJ2-3; 7 bases match TRBD2. The CDR3 spans 15 residues. In germline, CDR1 is SNHLY, CDR2 FYNNEI. J lost 1 base, V lost 5 bases, and 6 bases had no gene match.

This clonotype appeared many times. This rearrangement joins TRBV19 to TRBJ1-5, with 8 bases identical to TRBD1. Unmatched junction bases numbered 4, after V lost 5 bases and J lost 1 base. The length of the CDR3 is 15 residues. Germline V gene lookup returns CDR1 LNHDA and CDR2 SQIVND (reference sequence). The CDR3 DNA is TGTGCCAGTAGTGCGGACAGGGCCAGCAATCAGCCCCAGCATTTT. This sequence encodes CASSADRASNQPQHF.

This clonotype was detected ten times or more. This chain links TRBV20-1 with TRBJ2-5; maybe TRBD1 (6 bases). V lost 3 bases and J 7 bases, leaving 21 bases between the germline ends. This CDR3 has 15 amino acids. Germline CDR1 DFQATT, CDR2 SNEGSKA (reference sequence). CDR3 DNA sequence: TGCAGTGCTAGGGCTACCTGGACAGCTTGGGGGACCCAGTACTTC. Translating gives CSARATWTAWGTQYF.

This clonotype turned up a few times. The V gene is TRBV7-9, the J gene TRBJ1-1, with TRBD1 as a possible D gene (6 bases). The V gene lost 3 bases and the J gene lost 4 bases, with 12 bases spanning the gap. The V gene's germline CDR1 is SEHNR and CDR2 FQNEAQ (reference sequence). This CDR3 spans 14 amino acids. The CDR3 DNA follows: TGTGCCAGCAGCTTCGTACCACAGGGCACTGAAGCTTTCTTT. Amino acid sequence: CASSFVPQGTEAFF.

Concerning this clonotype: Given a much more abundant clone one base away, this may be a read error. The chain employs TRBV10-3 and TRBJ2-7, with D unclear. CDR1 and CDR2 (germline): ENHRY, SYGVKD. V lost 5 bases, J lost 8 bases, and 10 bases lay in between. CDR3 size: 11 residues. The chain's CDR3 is CAISPGYKQYF. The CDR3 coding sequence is TGTGCCATCAGTCCTGGGTACAAGCAGTACTTC.

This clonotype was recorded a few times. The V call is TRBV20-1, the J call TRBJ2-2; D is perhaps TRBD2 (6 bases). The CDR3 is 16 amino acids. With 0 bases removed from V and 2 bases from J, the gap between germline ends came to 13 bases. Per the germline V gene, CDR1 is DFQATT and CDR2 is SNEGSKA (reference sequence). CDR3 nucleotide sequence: TGCAGTGCTAGAGACCAGACTAGTCCCAACACCGGGGAGCTGTTTTTT. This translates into CSARDQTSPNTGELFF.

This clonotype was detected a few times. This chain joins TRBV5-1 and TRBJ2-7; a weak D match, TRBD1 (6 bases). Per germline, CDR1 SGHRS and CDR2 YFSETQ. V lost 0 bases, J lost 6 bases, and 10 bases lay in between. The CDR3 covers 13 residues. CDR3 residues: CASSLGQGSEQYF. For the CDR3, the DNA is TGCGCCAGCAGCTTGGGTCAGGGGAGCGAGCAGTACTTC.